These 21 T cell receptor beta chains were all obtained from the same sample, sequenced in a study of CD8 T cells in ankylosing spondylitis. Study-wide results and caveats: Seemingly characteristic of ankylosing spondylitis blood was a TCR beta motif consisting of 7 or 8 highly homologous variants.

TCRdb re-called the 5' RACE reads through MiXCR, storing one row per CDR3 protein. The sample shows fewer than 750,000 distinct CDR3 sequences, 15% to 20% of them seen only once. Antigen specificity for these receptors is unknown. Sequencing was carried out using blood, either unsorted or a sorted T cell fraction (not recorded which). These receptors originate from a male donor with ankylosing spondylitis.

This clonotype has more than one count but fewer than ten. This sequence joins TRBV5-1 and TRBJ2-1; D perhaps matches TRBD2 (5 bases). Germline V gives CDR1 SGHRS, CDR2 YFSETQ. The CDR3 spans 13 residues. The V end was cut by 4 bases, the J end by 9 bases, with 14 bases between. CDR3 loop: CASSLARESEQFF. DNA for the CDR3: TGCGCCAGCAGCCTGGCCCGGGAAAGTGAGCAGTTCTTC.

The rearrangement joins TRBV6-1 to TRBJ2-2; 7 bases match TRBD2. The CDR3 is made up of 14 amino acids. Germline V gene lookup returns CDR1 MNHNS and CDR2 SASEGT. Losses at the gene ends were 11 bases for V and 1 base for J; bases not matched to a gene: 7. This CDR3 is CAVGGEVNTGELFF. The DNA of the CDR3 is TGTGCCGTGGGAGGGGAAGTGAACACCGGGGAGCTGTTTTTT.

This clonotype was observed a single time. The V gene is TRBV25-1, the J gene TRBJ1-2; D gene unclear. CDR1 is MGHDK and CDR2 is SYGVNS in the germline V gene. V gave up 2 bases and J gave up 1 base, with 5 bases separating them. This CDR3 comprises 13 residues. The chain's CDR3 is CASSEQVNYGYTF. The CDR3 DNA is TGTGCCAGCAGTGAACAGGTTAACTATGGCTACACCTTC.

This clonotype has a handful of counts. The chain couples TRBV5-1 to TRBJ1-1; 7 bases are a match to TRBD1. The CDR3 length is 17 residues. Germline loops: CDR1 SGHRS, CDR2 YFSETQ. V lost 5 bases and J lost 2; bases outside the gene matches: 15. The CDR3 region has the DNA TGCGCCAGCAGAGGCGTCGGGACCTCAGGGGGAAACACTGAAGCTTTCTTT. Translated, it gives CASRGVGTSGGNTEAFF.

V usage is TRBV27 and J usage is TRBJ2-1; 8 positions match TRBD2. Germline loops: CDR1 MNHEY, CDR2 SMNVEV (reference sequence). CDR3 length: 16 amino acids. V shed 4 bases, J shed 8 bases, and the junction held 13 bases outside the gene matches. In nucleotides, the CDR3 is TGTGCCAGCAGTTCCCTTATTTCACTAGCGGTCTATGAGCAGTTCTTC. It encodes CASSSLISLAVYEQFF.

This clonotype was picked up a small number of times. The V and J genes are TRBV4-1 and TRBJ1-1; D possibly corresponds to TRBD1 (6 bases). The CDR3 consists of 13 residues. V lost 0 bases and J lost 8, with 10 bases in between. Germline values: CDR1 MGHRA, CDR2 YSYEKL. The CDR3 reads CASSQDGGREAFF. CDR3 in DNA: TGCGCCAGCAGCCAAGATGGGGGCAGAGAAGCTTTCTTT.

This chain connects TRBV20-1 to TRBJ2-1; 10 bases match TRBD2. V dropped 6 bases and J dropped 7; count of bases not matched to a gene: 12. The germline V gene has CDR1 DFQATT and CDR2 SNEGSKA (reference sequence). The CDR3 totals 15 residues. Here the CDR3 reads CSATSSGSPKNEQFF. CDR3 nucleotides: TGCAGTGCAACCTCTAGCGGGAGCCCCAAGAATGAGCAGTTCTTC.

The gene calls are TRBV5-1 and TRBJ2-7; 11 nucleotides align to TRBD1. The germline CDR1 and CDR2 sequences are SGHRS and YFSETQ. There are 15 residues in the CDR3. V shed 1 base, J shed 3 bases, and the junction held 3 bases outside the gene matches. In nucleotides, the CDR3 is TGCGCCAGCAGCTTGATGGGACAGGGGGTCTACGAGCAGTACTTC. Its protein is CASSLMGQGVYEQYF.

The J gene is TRBJ2-1, the V gene TRBV30, with 8 positions matching TRBD2. This CDR3 region has 14 residues. J was trimmed by 12 bases and V by 2 bases; bases with no gene match: 12. The germline CDR1 and CDR2 sequences are GTSNPN and SVGIG (reference sequence). The CDR3: CAWSRRTSPVGQFF. For the CDR3, the DNA is TGTGCCTGGAGTCGCAGGACTAGCCCAGTTGGGCAGTTCTTC.

This clonotype was seen a handful of times. The chain recombines TRBV12-3 or TRBV12-4 with TRBJ1-1, with 7 nucleotides matching TRBD1. The CDR3 has 13 amino acids. Trimming removed 7 bases from V and 8 bases from J; junction bases left unmatched: 10. CDR3 bases: TGTGCCAGCACCTTTGGAGGGACAGTAGAAGCTTTCTTT. Translated: CASTFGGTVEAFF.

This clonotype was seen a few times. The V call is TRBV4-1, the J call TRBJ2-7; 7 bases match TRBD2. CDR3 length equals 13 residues. Unmatched junction bases numbered 2, after V lost 2 bases and J lost 4 bases. The germline V gene encodes CDR1 MGHRA and CDR2 YSYEKL. This CDR3 reads CASSQIGGYEQYF. The CDR3 DNA reads TGCGCCAGCAGCCAAATCGGGGGGTACGAGCAGTACTTC.

The table lists this clonotype with a few counts. The V call is TRBV4-3, the J call TRBJ2-7, with 9 bases matching TRBD2. V was pared by 1 base and J by 6 bases, with 13 bases of the junction left unmatched. Germline V gene data show CDR1 as LGHNA and CDR2 as YSLEER. CDR3 length equals 17 residues. The CDR3 nucleotides are TGCGCCAGCAGCCAAGTTCCCTTCAGCGGGAGGTTCCCCGAGCAGTACTTC. This encodes CASSQVPFSGRFPEQYF.

The genes are TRBV20-1 and TRBJ2-1; maybe TRBD2 (5 bases). V lost 0 bases and J 5 bases, leaving 17 bases between the germline ends. This CDR3 is built from 16 residues. Germline assignment: CDR1 DFQATT and CDR2 SNEGSKA (reference sequence). The CDR3 nucleotides read TGCAGTGCTAGAGAACCTTGGACTCGCACGCACAATGAGCAGTTCTTC. Translated: CSAREPWTRTHNEQFF.

This clonotype was counted between two and nine times. V is TRBV6-6 and J is TRBJ2-3; D not certain. Trimming took off 6 bases at V and 6 bases at J, with 10 bases between the two ends. The CDR3 spans 12 residues. CDR1 MNHNY and CDR2 SVGAGI come from the germline V gene (reference sequence). The CDR3: CASRVTDDTQYF. For the CDR3, the DNA is TGTGCCAGCAGGGTCACGGATGATACGCAGTATTTT.

This chain uses TRBV20-1 with TRBJ2-3, with TRBD2 as a possible D gene (5 bases). This CDR3 is built from 13 residues. V lost 6 bases, J lost 5 bases, and 15 bases lay in between. Germline V gene lookup returns CDR1 DFQATT and CDR2 SNEGSKA (reference sequence). The CDR3 region has the DNA TGCAGTGCCTACCCTGGACTGAGAGATACGCAGTATTTT. As protein: CSAYPGLRDTQYF.

This clonotype turned up a few times. This chain connects TRBV10-3 to TRBJ2-1; 7 bases match TRBD1. Germline assignment: CDR1 ENHRY and CDR2 SYGVKD. This CDR3 is 14 amino acids long. The J segment lost 6 bases and the V segment lost 8 bases, leaving 10 bases of the junction unmatched. The CDR3 loop is CAIGDSLTGNEQFF. The CDR3 coding sequence is TGTGCCATCGGGGACAGTTTGACGGGCAATGAGCAGTTCTTC.

V gene TRBV7-9 combines with J gene TRBJ2-7; no reliable D call. The germline V and J ends were trimmed by 7 bases and 6 bases, with 10 bases remaining between them. CDR1 is SEHNR, CDR2 FQNEAQ, per germline (reference sequence). This CDR3 has 11 amino acids. The CDR3, as DNA: TGTGCCAGCACCCCAATGAGCGAGCAGTACTTC. This codes for CASTPMSEQYF.

This clonotype was observed a few times. This chain joins TRBV27 and TRBJ1-2; perhaps TRBD1 as D (6 bases). Trimming pared 5 bases from V and 3 bases from J, leaving 22 bases between. This CDR3 has 17 residues. The germline gives CDR1 MNHEY, CDR2 SMNVEV (reference sequence). The CDR3 sequence is CASSPFPGHRQYYGYTF. The CDR3 nucleotides are TGTGCCAGCAGTCCTTTCCCGGGACACAGACAATACTATGGCTACACCTTC.

This chain joins TRBV5-1 and TRBJ2-7; 12 bases agree with TRBD2. The CDR3 sequence is 15 residues long. Germline V gene data show CDR1 as SGHRS and CDR2 as YFSETQ. Trimming took 3 bases from V and 1 from J; bases not matched to a gene: 2. The DNA of the CDR3 is TGCGCCAGCAGCTGGCTAGCGGGGGGGTCCTACGAGCAGTACTTC. Protein product: CASSWLAGGSYEQYF. Full variable domain (remainder filled in from reference TRBV5-1 and TRBJ2-7): KAGVTQTPRYLIKTRGQQVTLSCSPISGHRSVSWYQQTPGQGLQFLFEYFSETQRNKGNFPGRFSGRQFSNSRSEMNVSTLELGDSALYLCASSWLAGGSYEQYFGPGTRLTVT.

This clonotype has more than one count but fewer than ten. V gene TRBV20-1 combines with J gene TRBJ1-1; 7 bases agree with TRBD1. V was pared by 1 base and J by 2 bases, with 7 bases of the junction left unmatched. The germline V gene has CDR1 DFQATT and CDR2 SNEGSKA (reference sequence). The CDR3 is 15 residues long. The CDR3 is CSARVYRDSNTEAFF. CDR3 bases: TGCAGTGCTAGAGTGTATAGGGACAGTAACACTGAAGCTTTCTTT.

The chain has TRBV20-1 and TRBJ1-3; D remains ambiguous. The CDR3 length is 16 residues. Germline V gene sequence: CDR1 DFQATT, CDR2 SNEGSKA (reference sequence). V gave up 0 bases and J gave up 4 bases, with 16 bases separating them. CDR3 DNA: TGCAGTGCTAGAGAGCTTGGGCCAACCAAAGGAAACACCATATATTTT. Translation: CSARELGPTKGNTIYF.